The T cell receptor (beta chain) under discussion was sequenced for a study of T cells after yellow fever vaccination. This clonotype was recorded a few times. Germline CDR1 MGHRA, CDR2 YSYEKL. The CDR3 is 13 residues long. With V trimmed by 3 bases and J by 6 bases, 1 base remained unmatched. Researchers made TCR cDNA using 5'RACE template switching, and this step added a universal primer site and UMIs. TCRdb independently ran MiXCR on the 5' RACE reads; one entry per CDR3 protein. This repertoire shows some 160,000 distinct CDR3 sequences, around 9% found once; its top ten account for approximately 39%.

The sequence derives from a man younger than 35 who received the YFV17D yellow fever vaccine. V gene TRBV4-1 combines with J gene TRBJ2-1, with 8 bases aligning to TRBD1. The sequences come from CD8+ T cells sorted from PBMCs, collected 45 days after the yellow fever booster vaccination. CDR3: CASSHGQGNEQFF. The CDR3 DNA follows: TGCGCCAGCAGCCACGGACAGGGCAATGAGCAGTTCTTC.